This T cell receptor beta chain was found in a study of blood T cell repertoires in COVID-19. Across the study: Sites in the United States, Italy and Spain provided acute and convalescent COVID-19 samples. From T cells, B-cell-depleted T cells, or PBMCs came the material, which was cDNA or gDNA.

Methods used by the authors: Estimation of nucleated cell counts relied on the amplification of reference gene primers. Repertoires were generated with immunoSEQ multiplex PCR, while TCRdb's copy carries only in-frame clones and drops some. V and J calls and clone size come straight from that table; D and trimming were deduced from the DNA. The sample has 150,000 to 200,000 clones, about 81% seen once. Germline V CDR1 and CDR2: SGHVS, FNYEAQ. Trimming took 1 base from V and 0 from J; bases not matched to a gene: 8. This CDR3 has 19 residues. Seattle participants joined during active infection and were tracked over time.

Sample: peripheral blood. This TCR was recovered from an elderly woman with COVID-19, enrolled during active disease. V gene TRBV7-6 combines with J gene TRBJ2-2; the match to TRBD2 covers 10 bases. CDR3 protein: CASSLEFGLAGANTGELFF. The CDR3 DNA sequence: TGTGCCAGCAGCTTAGAATTTGGGCTAGCGGGGGCGAACACCGGGGAGCTGTTTTTT.